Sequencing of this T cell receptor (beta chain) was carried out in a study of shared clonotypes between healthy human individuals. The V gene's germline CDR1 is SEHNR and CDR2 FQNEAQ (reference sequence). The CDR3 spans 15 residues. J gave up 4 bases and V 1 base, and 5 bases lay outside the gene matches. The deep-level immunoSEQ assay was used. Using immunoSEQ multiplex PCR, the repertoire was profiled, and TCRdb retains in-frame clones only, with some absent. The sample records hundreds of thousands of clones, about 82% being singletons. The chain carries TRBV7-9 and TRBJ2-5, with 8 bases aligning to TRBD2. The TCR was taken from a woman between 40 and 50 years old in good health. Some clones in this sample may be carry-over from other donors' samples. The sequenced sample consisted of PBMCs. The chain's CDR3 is CASSLGSGSLETQYF. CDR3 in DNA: TGTGCCAGCAGCTTAGGGAGCGGGAGCTTAGAGACCCAGTACTTC.